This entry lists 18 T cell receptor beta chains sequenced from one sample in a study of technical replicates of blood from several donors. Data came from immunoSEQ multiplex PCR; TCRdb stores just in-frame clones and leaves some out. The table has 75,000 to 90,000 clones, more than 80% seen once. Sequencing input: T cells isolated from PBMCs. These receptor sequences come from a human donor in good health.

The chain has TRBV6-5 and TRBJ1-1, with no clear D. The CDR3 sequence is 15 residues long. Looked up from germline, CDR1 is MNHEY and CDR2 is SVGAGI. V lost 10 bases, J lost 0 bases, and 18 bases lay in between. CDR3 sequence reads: CANDPGKLMNTEAFF. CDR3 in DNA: TGTGCCAACGACCCGGGGAAACTTATGAACACTGAAGCTTTCTTT.

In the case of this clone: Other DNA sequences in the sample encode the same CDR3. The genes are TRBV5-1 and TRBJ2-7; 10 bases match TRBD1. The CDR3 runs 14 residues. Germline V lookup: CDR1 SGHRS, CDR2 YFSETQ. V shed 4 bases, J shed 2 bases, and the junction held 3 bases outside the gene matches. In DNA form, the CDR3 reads TGCGCCAGCAGCACAGGACAGGGGGCCTACGAGCAGTACTTC. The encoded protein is CASSTGQGAYEQYF.

The CDR3 is CASSGTGSSGNTIYF. CDR3 coding DNA: TGTGCCAGCAGCGGGACAGGGAGCTCTGGAAACACCATATATTTT. The genes are TRBV6-1 and TRBJ1-3; 9 bases match TRBD1. Germline values: CDR1 MNHNS, CDR2 SASEGT. This CDR3 is built from 15 residues. V shed 6 bases and J 0 bases; nucleotides not matched to a gene: 3.

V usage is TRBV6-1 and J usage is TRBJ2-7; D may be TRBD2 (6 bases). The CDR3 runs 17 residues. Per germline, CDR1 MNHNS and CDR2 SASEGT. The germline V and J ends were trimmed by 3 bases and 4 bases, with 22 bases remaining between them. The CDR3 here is CASSDLGTFQAPYEQYF. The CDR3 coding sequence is TGTGCCAGCAGTGATTTAGGGACTTTCCAGGCCCCTTACGAGCAGTACTTC.

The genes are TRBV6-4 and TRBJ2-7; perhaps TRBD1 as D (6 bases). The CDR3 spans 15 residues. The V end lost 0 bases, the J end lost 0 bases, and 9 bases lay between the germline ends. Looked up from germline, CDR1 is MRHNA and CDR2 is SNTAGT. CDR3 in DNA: TGTGCCAGCAGTGACTCAGGGGACAACTCCTACGAGCAGTACTTC. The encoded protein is CASSDSGDNSYEQYF.

Here the CDR3 DNA reads TGTGCCAGCAGCTTAGTCGGTCCACATCAGCCCCAGCATTTT. Translation gives CASSLVGPHQPQHF. The chain uses TRBV7-9 and TRBJ1-5, with D unresolved. V was shortened by 1 base and J by 5 bases, with 9 bases between the two germline ends. Germline CDR1 and CDR2: SEHNR and FQNEAQ (reference sequence). The CDR3 runs 14 residues. Drawing the rest from reference TRBV7-9 and TRBJ1-5, the complete variable domain is DTGVSQNPRHKITKRGQNVTFRCDPISEHNRLYWYRQTLGQGPEFLTYFQNEAQLEKSRLLSDRFSAERPKGSFSTLEIQRTEQGDSAMYLCASSLVGPHQPQHFGDGTRLSIL.

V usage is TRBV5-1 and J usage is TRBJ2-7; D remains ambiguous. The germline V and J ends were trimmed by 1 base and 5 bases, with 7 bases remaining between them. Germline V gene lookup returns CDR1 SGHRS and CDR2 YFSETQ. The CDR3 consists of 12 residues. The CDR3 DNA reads TGCGCCAGCAGCTTGTACAACCACGAGCAGTACTTC. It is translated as CASSLYNHEQYF. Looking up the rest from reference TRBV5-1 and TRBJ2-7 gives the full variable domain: KAGVTQTPRYLIKTRGQQVTLSCSPISGHRSVSWYQQTPGQGLQFLFEYFSETQRNKGNFPGRFSGRQFSNSRSEMNVSTLELGDSALYLCASSLYNHEQYFGPGTRLTVT.

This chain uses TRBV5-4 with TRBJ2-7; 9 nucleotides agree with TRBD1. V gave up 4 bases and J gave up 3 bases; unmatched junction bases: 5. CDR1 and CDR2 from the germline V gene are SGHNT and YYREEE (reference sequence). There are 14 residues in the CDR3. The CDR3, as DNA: TGTGCCAGCAGCCCGGACAGGGGACGCTACGAGCAGTACTTC. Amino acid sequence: CASSPDRGRYEQYF.

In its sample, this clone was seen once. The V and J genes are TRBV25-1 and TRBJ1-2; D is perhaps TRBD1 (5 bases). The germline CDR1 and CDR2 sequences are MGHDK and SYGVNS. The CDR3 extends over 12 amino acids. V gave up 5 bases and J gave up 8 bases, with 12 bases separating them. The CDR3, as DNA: TGTGCCAGCAGTTGGGGCCTCGAGGGCTACACCTTC. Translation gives CASSWGLEGYTF.

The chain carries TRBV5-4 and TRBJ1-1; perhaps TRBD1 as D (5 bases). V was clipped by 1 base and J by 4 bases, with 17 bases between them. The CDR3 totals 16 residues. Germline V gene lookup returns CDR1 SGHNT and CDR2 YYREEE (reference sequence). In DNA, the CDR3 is TGTGCCAGCAGCTTGAGGCCGGTCCAGGGCGCCACTGAAGCTTTCTTT. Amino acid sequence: CASSLRPVQGATEAFF.

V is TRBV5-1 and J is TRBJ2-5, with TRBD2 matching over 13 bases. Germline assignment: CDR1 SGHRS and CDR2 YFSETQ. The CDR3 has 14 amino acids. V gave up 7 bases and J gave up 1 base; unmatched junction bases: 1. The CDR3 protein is CASGLAGAQETQYF. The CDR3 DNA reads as TGCGCCAGCGGACTAGCGGGGGCCCAAGAGACCCAGTACTTC.

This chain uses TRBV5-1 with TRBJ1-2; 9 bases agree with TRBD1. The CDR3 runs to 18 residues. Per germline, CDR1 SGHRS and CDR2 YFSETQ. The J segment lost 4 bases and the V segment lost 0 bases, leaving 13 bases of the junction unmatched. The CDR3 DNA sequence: TGCGCCAGCAGCTTGGTGGCGGGACAGGGATCCTCAGGCTATGGCTACACCTTC. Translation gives CASSLVAGQGSSGYGYTF.

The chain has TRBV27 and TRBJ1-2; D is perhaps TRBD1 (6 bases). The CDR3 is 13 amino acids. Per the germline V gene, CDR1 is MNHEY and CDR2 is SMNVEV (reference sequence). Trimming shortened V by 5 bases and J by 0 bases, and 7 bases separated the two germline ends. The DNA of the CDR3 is TGTGCCAGCAGTAGGACAGCTAACTATGGCTACACCTTC. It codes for CASSRTANYGYTF.

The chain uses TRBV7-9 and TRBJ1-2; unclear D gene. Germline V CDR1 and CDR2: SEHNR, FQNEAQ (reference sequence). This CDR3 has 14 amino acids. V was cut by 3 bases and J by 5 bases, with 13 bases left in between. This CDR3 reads CASSFSAQTYGYTF. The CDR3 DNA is TGTGCCAGCAGCTTTAGTGCGCAGACTTATGGCTACACCTTC.

This CDR3 is CASRGRTSPTDTQYF. The CDR3 bases are TGTGCCAGCAGGGGGAGGACTTCCCCCACAGATACGCAGTATTTT. The V call is TRBV2, the J call TRBJ2-3, with D maybe TRBD2 (6 bases). Trimming took 6 bases from V and 2 from J, leaving 15 bases between them. The germline gives CDR1 SNHLY, CDR2 FYNNEI. CDR3 size: 15 residues.

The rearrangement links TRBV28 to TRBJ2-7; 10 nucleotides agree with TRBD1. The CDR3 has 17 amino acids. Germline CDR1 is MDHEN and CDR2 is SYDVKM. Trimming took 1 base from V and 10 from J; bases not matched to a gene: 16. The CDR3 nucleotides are TGTGCCAGCAGTTTATTAGGTGTGGGGGACAGGGGCCCCCCCCAGTACTTC. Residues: CASSLLGVGDRGPPQYF.

The DNA for the CDR3 is TGTGCCAGCAGCTTAGGTTTCGGGGATCTCTCTGGGGCCAACGTCCTGACTTTC. It translates to CASSLGFGDLSGANVLTF. This chain links TRBV7-9 with TRBJ2-6, with a weak D call TRBD2 (5 bases). The CDR3 sequence is 18 residues long. V lost 1 base to trimming and J lost 0 bases, with 13 bases between them. Germline CDR1 reads SEHNR; CDR2 reads FQNEAQ (reference sequence).

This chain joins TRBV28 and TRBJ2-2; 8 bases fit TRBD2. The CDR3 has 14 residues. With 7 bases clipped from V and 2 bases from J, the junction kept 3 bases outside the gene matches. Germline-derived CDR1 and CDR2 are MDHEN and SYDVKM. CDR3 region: CASTWTSNTGELFF. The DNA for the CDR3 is TGTGCCAGCACCTGGACTAGCAACACCGGGGAGCTGTTTTTT.